A single sample gave rise to the 5 T cell receptor beta chains below, sequenced in a study of blood T cells in healthy people across ages. Through a sample-barcoded 5' primer and a J-beta primer mix, a second PCR was run for roughly 6 to 11 cycles. TCRdb called the 5' RACE reads again in MiXCR, with one record for every CDR3 protein. The table lists about 930,000 distinct CDR3 sequences, around 29% of them singletons. This sample also appeared in a second study, on T cells of mothers and their children.

Sequenced: blood. Receptor source: a woman between 35 and 50 years old in good health.

In this sample, this clonotype turned up a few times. The CDR3 DNA reads TGTGCCAGCAGCCAAGATATAGGGGCCAGGAATGGCTACACCTTC. Protein product: CASSQDIGARNGYTF. This chain links TRBV3-1 with TRBJ1-2, with D tentatively TRBD1 (5 bases). Trimming took 0 bases from V and 6 from J, leaving 14 bases between them. CDR1 is LGHDT, CDR2 YNNKEL, per germline (reference sequence). The CDR3 spans 15 residues.

For this clonotype: A much larger clone lies one base from this, so it may be a read error. The V gene is TRBV5-1, the J gene TRBJ2-7, with D perhaps TRBD2 (5 bases). V lost 2 bases and J lost 8, with 17 bases in between. Per germline, CDR1 SGHRS and CDR2 YFSETQ. The CDR3 runs to 14 residues. This CDR3 reads CASSLRGFVDKQYF. CDR3 nucleotides: TGCGCCAGCAGCTTAAGAGGGTTCGTCGACAAGCAGTACTTC.

Comment on this clonotype: One base away lies a much larger clone, so this may be a sequencing read error. The chain carries TRBV20-1 and TRBJ1-2; TRBD1 might be the D (5 bases). CDR3 length: 16 residues. Germline CDR1 and CDR2: DFQATT and SNEGSKA (reference sequence). The CDR3 spells CSARDIPRQNNCGYTF. CDR3 coding DNA: TGCAGTGCTAGAGACATTCCCCGACAGAATAACTGTGGCTACACCTTC.

The J gene is TRBJ1-6, the V gene TRBV20-1; TRBD1 is a possible D gene (5 bases). The CDR3 contains 13 residues. Germline V lookup: CDR1 DFQATT, CDR2 SNEGSKA (reference sequence). V dropped 7 bases and J dropped 6 bases, with 13 bases sitting between them. CDR3 nucleotides: TGCAGTGTTCCGGGACCGAGTAATTCACCCCTCCACTTT. Residues: CSVPGPSNSPLHF.

The chain joins TRBV20-1 to TRBJ1-2; D ambiguous. CDR3 length equals 14 residues. V shed 2 bases and J shed 4 bases, with 14 bases lying between them. Germline values: CDR1 DFQATT, CDR2 SNEGSKA (reference sequence). This CDR3 reads CSARKGSTRYGYTF. The CDR3 DNA sequence: TGCAGTGCTAGAAAAGGCAGCACCCGCTATGGCTACACCTTC.